These 10 T cell receptor beta chains share one sample of origin, sequenced in a study of blood T cells in healthy people across ages. Next came a second PCR, run for about 7 to 12 cycles, which used a sample-barcoded 5' primer along with a J-beta primer mix. MiXCR, run by TCRdb on the 5' RACE reads, gives a single entry per CDR3 protein. Of around 1,500,000 distinct CDR3 sequences in the sample, 42% were seen once. The sample was blood. Receptors were obtained from a young woman in good health.

The sample holds a few counts of this clonotype. The chain couples TRBV20-1 to TRBJ1-6, with 9 bases fitting TRBD1. This CDR3 is built from 15 residues. In germline, CDR1 is DFQATT, CDR2 SNEGSKA (reference sequence). V gave up 4 bases and J gave up 7 bases; unmatched junction bases: 8. CDR3 bases: TGCAGTGCTAATATCATGACAGGGGGAAATTCACCCCTCCACTTT. It encodes CSANIMTGGNSPLHF.

The chain uses TRBV2 and TRBJ1-6; TRBD1 matches 10 bases. Germline V gene data show CDR1 as SNHLY and CDR2 as FYNNEI. The CDR3 extends over 16 amino acids. Germline trimming cut 1 base from V and 9 bases from J; bases unmatched to any gene: 6. CDR3 sequence reads: CASSEGGQGVGSPLHF. The CDR3, as DNA: TGTGCCAGCAGTGAAGGAGGACAGGGGGTCGGTTCACCCCTCCACTTT.

The table lists this clonotype with a few counts. The CDR3 loop is CASSFREELYGYTF. Written as DNA, the CDR3 is TGTGCCAGCAGCTTCAGGGAGGAACTCTATGGCTACACCTTC. V usage is TRBV7-9 and J usage is TRBJ1-2; TRBD1 is a possible D gene (5 bases). Trimming took off 3 bases at V and 4 bases at J, with 12 bases between the two ends. In germline, CDR1 is SEHNR, CDR2 FQNEAQ (reference sequence). This CDR3 has 14 amino acids.

This clonotype has only a few counts. The chain combines TRBV4-1 with TRBJ2-3; D gene uncertain. The CDR3 consists of 17 residues. Germline loops: CDR1 MGHRA, CDR2 YSYEKL. V was trimmed by 1 base and J by 0 bases, leaving 14 bases between them. In DNA, the CDR3 is TGCGCCAGCAGCCAAGTTCGGTCCAGCACTAGCACAGATACGCAGTATTTT. Protein: CASSQVRSSTSTDTQYF.

The chain combines TRBV7-8 with TRBJ1-1; D unclear. The CDR3 is made up of 14 amino acids. Germline values: CDR1 SGHVS, CDR2 FQNEAQ. V shed 5 bases and J shed 1 base, with 11 bases lying between them. The CDR3 sequence: CASSLPLRNTEAFF. The CDR3 DNA follows: TGTGCCAGCAGCCTACCACTACGGAACACTGAAGCTTTCTTT. Variable domain in full (rest from reference TRBV7-8 and TRBJ1-1): GAGVSQSPRYKVAKRGQDVALRCDPISGHVSLFWYQQALGQGPEFLTYFQNEAQLDKSGLPSDRFFAERPEGSVSTLKIQRTQQEDSAVYLCASSLPLRNTEAFFGQGTRLTVV.

The chain couples TRBV9 to TRBJ2-2; maybe TRBD2 (6 bases). This CDR3 has 16 amino acids. The V gene lost 4 bases and the J gene lost 4 bases, with 17 bases spanning the gap. Germline-derived CDR1 and CDR2 are SGDLS and YYNGEE. DNA for the CDR3: TGTGCCAGCAGCAGTAGGAGGGTCAGAACCACCGGGGAGCTGTTTTTT. Protein sequence: CASSSRRVRTTGELFF.

The V and J genes are TRBV12-3 or TRBV12-4 and TRBJ1-2; TRBD1 matches 7 bases. The CDR3 runs 14 residues. V gave up 3 bases and J gave up 8 bases; unmatched junction bases: 9. The CDR3 loop reads CASSFDRVGTGYTF. As DNA, the CDR3 is TGTGCCAGCAGTTTCGACAGGGTCGGGACAGGCTACACCTTC.

This clonotype was seen a handful of times. The chain employs TRBV5-1 and TRBJ2-3; TRBD1 matches 7 bases. The CDR3 covers 15 residues. The V segment lost 0 bases and the J segment 2 bases; nucleotides outside the gene matches: 3. Germline V gives CDR1 SGHRS, CDR2 YFSETQ. CDR3 bases: TGCGCCAGCAGCTTGGAGGGGGCCAACACAGATACGCAGTATTTT. The encoded protein is CASSLEGANTDTQYF.

This sequence joins TRBV6-1 and TRBJ1-1; a possible D gene is TRBD1 (6 bases). The germline V gene encodes CDR1 MNHNS and CDR2 SASEGT. V was pared by 0 bases and J by 3 bases, with 14 bases between. This CDR3 spans 16 amino acids. DNA of the CDR3: TGTGCCAGCAGTGAAGCTGGAGGGAAGGGGGACACTGAAGCTTTCTTT. Translated, it gives CASSEAGGKGDTEAFF.

The chain links TRBV24-1 to TRBJ2-3, with TRBD1 identical over 9 bases. CDR1 and CDR2 (germline): KGHDR, SFDVKD. The CDR3 runs to 16 residues. V was pared by 4 bases and J by 6 bases, with 10 bases of the junction left unmatched. The CDR3 nucleotides are TGTGCCACCAGTGACTCCGGGACAGGGTCATTGGATACGCAGTATTTT. Translation: CATSDSGTGSLDTQYF.